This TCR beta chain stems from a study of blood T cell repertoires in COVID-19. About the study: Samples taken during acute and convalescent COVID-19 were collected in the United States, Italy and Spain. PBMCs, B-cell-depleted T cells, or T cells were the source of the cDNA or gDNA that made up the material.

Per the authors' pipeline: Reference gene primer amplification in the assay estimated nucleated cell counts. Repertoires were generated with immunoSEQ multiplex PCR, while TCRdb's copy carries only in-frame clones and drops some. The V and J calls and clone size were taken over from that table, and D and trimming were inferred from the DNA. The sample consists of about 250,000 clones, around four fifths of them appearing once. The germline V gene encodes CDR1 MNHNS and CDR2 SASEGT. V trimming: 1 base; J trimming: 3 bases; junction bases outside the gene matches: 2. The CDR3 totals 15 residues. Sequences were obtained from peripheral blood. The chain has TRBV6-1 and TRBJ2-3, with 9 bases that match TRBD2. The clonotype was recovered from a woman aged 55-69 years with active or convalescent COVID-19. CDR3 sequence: CASSEGGGATDTQYF. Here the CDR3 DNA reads TGTGCCAGCAGTGAAGGCGGGGGGGCTACAGATACGCAGTATTTT.